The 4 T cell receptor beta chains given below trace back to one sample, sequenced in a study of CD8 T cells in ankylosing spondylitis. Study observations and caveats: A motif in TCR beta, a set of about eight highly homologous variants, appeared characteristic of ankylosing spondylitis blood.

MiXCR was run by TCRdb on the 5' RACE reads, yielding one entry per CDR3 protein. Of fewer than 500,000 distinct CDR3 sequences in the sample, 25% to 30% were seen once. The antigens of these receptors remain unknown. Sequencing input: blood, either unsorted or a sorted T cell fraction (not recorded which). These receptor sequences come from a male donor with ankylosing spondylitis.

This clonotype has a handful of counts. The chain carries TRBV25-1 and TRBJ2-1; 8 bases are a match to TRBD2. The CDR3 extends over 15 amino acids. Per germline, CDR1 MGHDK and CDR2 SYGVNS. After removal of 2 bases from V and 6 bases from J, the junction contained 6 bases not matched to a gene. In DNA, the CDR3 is TGTGCCAGCAGTGAAGGAAGCGGGAGCGGCAATGAGCAGTTCTTC. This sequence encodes CASSEGSGSGNEQFF.

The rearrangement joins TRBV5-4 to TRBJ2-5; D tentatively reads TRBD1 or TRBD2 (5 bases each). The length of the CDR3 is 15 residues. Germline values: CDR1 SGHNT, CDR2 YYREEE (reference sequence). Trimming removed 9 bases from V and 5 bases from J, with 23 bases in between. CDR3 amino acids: CATAPSSRDGETQYF. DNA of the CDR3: TGTGCCACCGCGCCGAGCAGTAGGGACGGGGAGACCCAGTACTTC.

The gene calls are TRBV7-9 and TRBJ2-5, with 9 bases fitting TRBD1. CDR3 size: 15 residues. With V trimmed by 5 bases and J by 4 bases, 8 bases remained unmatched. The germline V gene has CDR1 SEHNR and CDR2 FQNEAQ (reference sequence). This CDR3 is CASSPGQGGTETQYF. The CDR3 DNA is TGTGCCAGCAGCCCGGGACAGGGAGGGACAGAGACCCAGTACTTC.

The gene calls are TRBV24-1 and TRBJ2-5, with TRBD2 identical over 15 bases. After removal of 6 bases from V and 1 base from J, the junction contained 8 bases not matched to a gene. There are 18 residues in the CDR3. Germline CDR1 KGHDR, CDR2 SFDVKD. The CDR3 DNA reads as TGTGCCACCAGTTACGGACTAGCGGGAGGGGTAGGCCAAGAGACCCAGTACTTC. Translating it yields CATSYGLAGGVGQETQYF.